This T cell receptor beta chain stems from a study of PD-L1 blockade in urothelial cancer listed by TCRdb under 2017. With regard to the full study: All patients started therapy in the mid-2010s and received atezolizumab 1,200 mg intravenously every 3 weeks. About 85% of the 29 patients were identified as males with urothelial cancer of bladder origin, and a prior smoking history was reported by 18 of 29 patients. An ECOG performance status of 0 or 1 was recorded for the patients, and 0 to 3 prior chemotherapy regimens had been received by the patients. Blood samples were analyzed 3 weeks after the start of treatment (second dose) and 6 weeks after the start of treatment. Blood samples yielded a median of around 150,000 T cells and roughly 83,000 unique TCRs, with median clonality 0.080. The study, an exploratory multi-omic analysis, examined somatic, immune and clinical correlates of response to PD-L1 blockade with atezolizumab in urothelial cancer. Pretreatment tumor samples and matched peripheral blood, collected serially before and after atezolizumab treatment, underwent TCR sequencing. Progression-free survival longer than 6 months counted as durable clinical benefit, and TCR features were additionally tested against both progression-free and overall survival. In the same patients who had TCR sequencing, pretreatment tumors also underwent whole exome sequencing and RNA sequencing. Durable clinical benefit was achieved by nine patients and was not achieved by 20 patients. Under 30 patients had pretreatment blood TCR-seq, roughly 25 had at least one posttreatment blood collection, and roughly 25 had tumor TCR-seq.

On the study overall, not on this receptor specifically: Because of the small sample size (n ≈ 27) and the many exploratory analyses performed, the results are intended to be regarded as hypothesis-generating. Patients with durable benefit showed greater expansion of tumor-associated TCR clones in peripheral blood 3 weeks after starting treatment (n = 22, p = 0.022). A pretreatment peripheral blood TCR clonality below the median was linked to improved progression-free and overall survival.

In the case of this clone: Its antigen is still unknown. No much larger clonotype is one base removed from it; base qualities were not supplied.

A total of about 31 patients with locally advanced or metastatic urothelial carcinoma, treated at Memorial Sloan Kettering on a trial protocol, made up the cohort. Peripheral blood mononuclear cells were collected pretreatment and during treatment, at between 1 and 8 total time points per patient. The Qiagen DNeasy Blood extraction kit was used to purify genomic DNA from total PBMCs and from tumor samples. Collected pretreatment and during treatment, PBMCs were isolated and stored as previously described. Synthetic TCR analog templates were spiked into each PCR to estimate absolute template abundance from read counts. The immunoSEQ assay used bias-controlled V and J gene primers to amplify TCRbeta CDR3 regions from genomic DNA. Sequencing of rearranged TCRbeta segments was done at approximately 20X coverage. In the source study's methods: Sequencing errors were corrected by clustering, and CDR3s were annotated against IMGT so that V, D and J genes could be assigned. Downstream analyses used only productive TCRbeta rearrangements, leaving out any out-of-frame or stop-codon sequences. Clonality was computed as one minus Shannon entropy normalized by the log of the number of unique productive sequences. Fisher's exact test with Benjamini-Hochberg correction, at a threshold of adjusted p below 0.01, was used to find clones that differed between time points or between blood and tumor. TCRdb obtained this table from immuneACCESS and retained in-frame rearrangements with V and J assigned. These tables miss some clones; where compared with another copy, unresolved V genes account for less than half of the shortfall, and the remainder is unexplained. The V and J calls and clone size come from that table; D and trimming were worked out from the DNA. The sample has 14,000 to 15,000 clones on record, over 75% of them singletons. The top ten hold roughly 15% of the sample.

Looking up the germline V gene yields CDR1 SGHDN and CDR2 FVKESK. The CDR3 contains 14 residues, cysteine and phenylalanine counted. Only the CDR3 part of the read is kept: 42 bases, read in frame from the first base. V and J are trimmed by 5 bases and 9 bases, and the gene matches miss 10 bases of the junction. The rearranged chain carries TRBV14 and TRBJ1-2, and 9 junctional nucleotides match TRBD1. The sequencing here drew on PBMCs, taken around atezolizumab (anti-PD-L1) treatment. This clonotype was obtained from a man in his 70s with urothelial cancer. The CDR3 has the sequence CASSIRDRARSYTF. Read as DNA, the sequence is TGTGCCAGCAGCATCCGGGACAGGGCCAGAAGCTACACCTTC.